This is a list of T cell receptor beta chains from one sample in a study of TIL therapy for anti-PD-1-resistant metastatic lung cancer. The assay was immunoSEQ multiplex PCR, and TCRdb's table has in-frame clones only and misses some. The sample holds tens of thousands of clones; roughly 80% are singletons and the top ten take 4.5% to 6%. Here the sequenced sample was blood, taken at baseline. These receptors were taken from a person aged 25 to 80 with non-small cell lung cancer. Both conserved end residues are part of each CDR3. A D gene is named only where the DNA matches it firmly. Expanded clones get a size class; other rows say once, few or many, or leave the size out.

CDR3 protein: CASSPEGGDTEAFF; CDR3 DNA: TGTGCCAGCTCACCGGAGGGAGGGGACACTGAAGCTTTCTTT; J gene: TRBJ1-1; D gene: -; clone size: -; V gene: TRBV18
CDR3 protein: CASGPSTGGGTDTQYF; CDR3 DNA: TGCGCCAGCGGTCCCTCGACAGGGGGTGGCACAGATACGCAGTATTTT; J gene: TRBJ2-3; D gene: TRBD1; clone size: -; V gene: TRBV4-3
CDR3 protein: CASSQVGYGYTF; CDR3 DNA: TGCGCCAGCAGCCAAGTAGGGTATGGCTACACCTTC; J gene: TRBJ1-2; D gene: -; clone size: -; V gene: TRBV4-3
CDR3 protein: CASRPGLLSTDTQYF; CDR3 DNA: TGCGCCAGCAGACCGGGACTATTGAGCACAGATACGCAGTATTTT; J gene: TRBJ2-3; D gene: TRBD2; clone size: -; V gene: TRBV5-1
CDR3 protein: CASSLGTKNTEAFF; CDR3 DNA: TGTGCCAGCAGCTTAGGCACGAAGAACACTGAAGCTTTCTTT; J gene: TRBJ1-1; D gene: -; clone size: -; V gene: TRBV7-2
CDR3 protein: CAWSYQGLYSPLHF; CDR3 DNA: TGTGCCTGGAGTTATCAGGGATTATACTCACCCCTCCACTTT; J gene: TRBJ1-6; D gene: -; clone size: -; V gene: TRBV30
CDR3 protein: CASSPLGVGYGYTF; CDR3 DNA: TGTGCCAGCAGTCCGCTCGGGGTTGGCTATGGCTACACCTTC; J gene: TRBJ1-2; D gene: -; clone size: -; V gene: TRBV27
CDR3 protein: CAISSTSGGDTQYF; CDR3 DNA: TGTGCCATCAGTAGTACTAGCGGGGGGGATACGCAGTATTTT; J gene: TRBJ2-3; D gene: TRBD2; clone size: few; V gene: TRBV10-3
CDR3 protein: CASSPVDEQYF; CDR3 DNA: TGTGCTAGCTCCCCAGTCGACGAGCAGTACTTC; J gene: TRBJ2-7; D gene: -; clone size: -; V gene: TRBV7-7
CDR3 protein: CASSTAASGRYNEQFF; CDR3 DNA: TGTGCCAGCAGCACCGCCGCTAGCGGGAGATACAATGAGCAGTTCTTC; J gene: TRBJ2-1; D gene: TRBD2; clone size: -; V gene: TRBV7-2
CDR3 protein: CAWSRDRGASYEQYF; CDR3 DNA: TGTGCCTGGAGCCGGGACAGGGGTGCATCCTACGAGCAGTACTTC; J gene: TRBJ2-7; D gene: TRBD1; clone size: -; V gene: TRBV30
CDR3 protein: CASSESGDEKLFF; CDR3 DNA: TGTGCCAGCAGTGAGTCAGGGGACGAAAAACTGTTTTTT; J gene: TRBJ1-4; D gene: -; clone size: -; V gene: TRBV2
CDR3 protein: CASSSRGGYYAYEQYF; CDR3 DNA: TGTGCCAGCAGTTCTCGCGGGGGATATTATGCCTACGAGCAGTACTTC; J gene: TRBJ2-7; D gene: TRBD2; clone size: few; V gene: TRBV27
CDR3 protein: CASRDRVRSPLHF; CDR3 DNA: TGTGCCAGTAGGGACAGGGTGCGATCACCCCTCCACTTT; J gene: TRBJ1-6; D gene: TRBD1; clone size: -; V gene: TRBV2
CDR3 protein: CASSHVDTFSYEQYF; CDR3 DNA: TGTGCCAGCAGCCACGTGGACACCTTCTCCTACGAGCAGTACTTC; J gene: TRBJ2-7; D gene: -; clone size: -; V gene: TRBV14
CDR3 protein: CASKAGYGYTF; CDR3 DNA: TGTGCCAGCAAGGCAGGCTATGGCTACACCTTC; J gene: TRBJ1-2; D gene: -; clone size: -; V gene: TRBV2
CDR3 protein: CASSLSWLGRNSGANVLTF; CDR3 DNA: TGTGCCAGCAGCTTGTCGTGGCTGGGGCGGAACTCTGGGGCCAACGTCCTGACTTTC; J gene: TRBJ2-6; D gene: -; clone size: -; V gene: TRBV5-6
CDR3 protein: CASSYSASSPLHF; CDR3 DNA: TGTGCCAGCAGTTACTCCGCCAGTTCACCCCTCCACTTT; J gene: TRBJ1-6; D gene: -; clone size: -; V gene: TRBV6-5
CDR3 protein: CAISESRGLGVVNTQYF; CDR3 DNA: TGTGCCATCAGTGAGTCGAGAGGACTAGGTGTTGTAAATACGCAGTATTTT; J gene: TRBJ2-3; D gene: TRBD2; clone size: -; V gene: TRBV10-3
CDR3 protein: CASSTGQGSGNTIYF; CDR3 DNA: TGCGCCAGCAGCACGGGACAGGGGAGCGGAAACACCATATATTTT; J gene: TRBJ1-3; D gene: TRBD1; clone size: few; V gene: TRBV5-1
CDR3 protein: CASSPWSRDTTDTQYF; CDR3 DNA: TGTGCCAGTAGTCCCTGGAGCCGGGACACCACAGATACGCAGTATTTT; J gene: TRBJ2-3; D gene: -; clone size: -; V gene: TRBV19
CDR3 protein: CASSSGLVGDGWVTEAFF; CDR3 DNA: TGTGCCAGCAGCTCCGGATTGGTAGGGGATGGGTGGGTTACTGAAGCTTTCTTT; J gene: TRBJ1-1; D gene: -; clone size: -; V gene: TRBV5-5
CDR3 protein: CASSLDGAYNEQFF; CDR3 DNA: TGTGCCAGCAGCTTAGATGGGGCTTACAATGAGCAGTTCTTC; J gene: TRBJ2-1; D gene: -; clone size: -; V gene: TRBV11-2
CDR3 protein: CSTDQGGPGGYTF; CDR3 DNA: TGCAGCACCGACCAGGGGGGCCCGGGTGGCTACACCTTC; J gene: TRBJ1-2; D gene: TRBD1; clone size: once; V gene: TRBV29-1
CDR3 protein: CAWRPGLGRGDYGYTF; CDR3 DNA: TGTGCCTGGAGGCCGGGCCTTGGGAGGGGCGACTATGGCTACACCTTC; J gene: TRBJ1-2; D gene: -; clone size: -; V gene: TRBV30
CDR3 protein: CSVGAGVAYEQYF; CDR3 DNA: TGCAGCGTTGGGGCAGGGGTGGCGTACGAGCAGTACTTC; J gene: TRBJ2-7; D gene: -; clone size: once; V gene: TRBV29-1
CDR3 protein: CASSTTSGSISGELFF; CDR3 DNA: TGTGCCAGCAGCACGACTAGCGGGAGTATTTCCGGGGAGCTGTTTTTT; J gene: TRBJ2-2; D gene: TRBD2; clone size: -; V gene: TRBV5-5
CDR3 protein: CASSTSGTGILDRQPQHF; CDR3 DNA: TGTGCCAGCAGTACCTCCGGGACAGGGATTTTGGACAGGCAGCCCCAGCATTTT; J gene: TRBJ1-5; D gene: TRBD1; clone size: -; V gene: TRBV28
CDR3 protein: CASSLAGYSTDTQYF; CDR3 DNA: TGTGCCAGCAGCTTAGCCGGGTATAGCACAGATACGCAGTATTTT; J gene: TRBJ2-3; D gene: -; clone size: -; V gene: TRBV7-2
CDR3 protein: CASSLGGAGAGETQYF; CDR3 DNA: TGTGCCAGCAGTTTAGGCGGGGCGGGCGCGGGAGAGACCCAGTACTTC; J gene: TRBJ2-5; D gene: -; clone size: -; V gene: TRBV6-5
CDR3 protein: CAWRNGGNTEAFF; CDR3 DNA: TGTGCCTGGAGGAATGGGGGGAACACTGAAGCTTTCTTT; J gene: TRBJ1-1; D gene: -; clone size: few; V gene: TRBV30
CDR3 protein: CASSALQGLGGYTF; CDR3 DNA: TGTGCCAGCAGCGCCCTACAGGGTCTTGGCGGCTACACCTTC; J gene: TRBJ1-2; D gene: -; clone size: -; V gene: TRBV9
CDR3 protein: CASSLGPDTQYF; CDR3 DNA: TGTGCCAGCAGCTTAGGCCCAGATACGCAGTATTTT; J gene: TRBJ2-3; D gene: -; clone size: -; V gene: TRBV13
CDR3 protein: CAWRSPGQGGNYGYTF; CDR3 DNA: TGTGCCTGGAGATCCCCTGGACAGGGGGGTAACTATGGCTACACCTTC; J gene: TRBJ1-2; D gene: TRBD1; clone size: -; V gene: TRBV30
CDR3 protein: CASEAPVGLWGNTDTQYF; CDR3 DNA: TGCGCCAGCGAGGCCCCCGTAGGGTTGTGGGGAAACACAGATACGCAGTATTTT; J gene: TRBJ2-3; D gene: -; clone size: -; V gene: TRBV10-2
CDR3 protein: CASSSLRLSRSGTVEETQYF; CDR3 DNA: TGTGCCAGCTCATCTCTCAGGCTTTCTAGATCCGGGACAGTTGAAGAGACCCAGTACTTC; J gene: TRBJ2-5; D gene: TRBD1; clone size: few; V gene: TRBV18
CDR3 protein: CASSLGGLAGGNEQFF; CDR3 DNA: TGTGCCAGCAGCTTAGGGGGACTAGCGGGAGGGAATGAGCAGTTCTTC; J gene: TRBJ2-1; D gene: TRBD2; clone size: -; V gene: TRBV7-6
CDR3 protein: CTSSQVEVRLEAFNEKLFF; CDR3 DNA: TGCACCAGCAGCCAAGTAGAAGTCCGGTTGGAGGCCTTTAATGAAAAACTGTTTTTT; J gene: TRBJ1-4; D gene: -; clone size: -; V gene: TRBV1
CDR3 protein: CASISRGGESYNEQFF; CDR3 DNA: TGTGCCAGCATCTCTCGGGGGGGGGAATCCTACAATGAGCAGTTCTTC; J gene: TRBJ2-1; D gene: TRBD2; clone size: -; V gene: TRBV28
CDR3 protein: CASSLLAVETGELFF; CDR3 DNA: TGTGCCAGCAGCTTACTAGCGGTCGAAACCGGGGAGCTGTTTTTT; J gene: TRBJ2-2; D gene: TRBD2; clone size: -; V gene: TRBV11-2
CDR3 protein: CASSRSPSTGVTDNEQFF; CDR3 DNA: TGCGCCAGCAGCCGGAGCCCCTCAACGGGGGTCACGGACAATGAGCAGTTCTTC; J gene: TRBJ2-1; D gene: -; clone size: -; V gene: TRBV4-1
CDR3 protein: CASRVSQGSIQPQHF; CDR3 DNA: TGTGCCAGCAGGGTATCTCAGGGGAGCATTCAGCCCCAGCATTTT; J gene: TRBJ1-5; D gene: -; clone size: -; V gene: TRBV28
CDR3 protein: CASSWGTGANVLTF; CDR3 DNA: TGTGCCAGCAGCTGGGGGACTGGGGCCAACGTCCTGACTTTC; J gene: TRBJ2-6; D gene: -; clone size: few; V gene: TRBV11-1
CDR3 protein: CATSRARDQYGYTF; CDR3 DNA: TGTGCCACCAGCAGAGCTAGGGATCAGTATGGCTACACCTTC; J gene: TRBJ1-2; D gene: -; clone size: -; V gene: TRBV15
CDR3 protein: CASSPRDRSSYNSPLHF; CDR3 DNA: TGTGCCAGTAGTCCCCGGGACAGGAGCTCCTATAATTCACCCCTCCACTTT; J gene: TRBJ1-6; D gene: TRBD1; clone size: -; V gene: TRBV19
CDR3 protein: CASSPRISGGHRSYNEQFF; CDR3 DNA: TGTGCCAGTAGTCCGCGGATTAGCGGGGGGCACCGAAGCTACAATGAGCAGTTCTTC; J gene: TRBJ2-1; D gene: TRBD2; clone size: -; V gene: TRBV19